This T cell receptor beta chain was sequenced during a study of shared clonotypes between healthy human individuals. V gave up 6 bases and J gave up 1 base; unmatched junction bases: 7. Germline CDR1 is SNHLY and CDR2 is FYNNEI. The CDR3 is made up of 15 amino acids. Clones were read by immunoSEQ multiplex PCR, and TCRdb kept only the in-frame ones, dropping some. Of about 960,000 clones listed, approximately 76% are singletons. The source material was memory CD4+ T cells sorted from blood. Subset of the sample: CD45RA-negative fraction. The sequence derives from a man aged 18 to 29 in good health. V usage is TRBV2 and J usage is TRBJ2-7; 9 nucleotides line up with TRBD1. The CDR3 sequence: CASRRDGTGSYEQYF. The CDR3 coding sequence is TGTGCCAGCAGAAGGGACGGGACAGGGTCCTACGAGCAGTACTTC.